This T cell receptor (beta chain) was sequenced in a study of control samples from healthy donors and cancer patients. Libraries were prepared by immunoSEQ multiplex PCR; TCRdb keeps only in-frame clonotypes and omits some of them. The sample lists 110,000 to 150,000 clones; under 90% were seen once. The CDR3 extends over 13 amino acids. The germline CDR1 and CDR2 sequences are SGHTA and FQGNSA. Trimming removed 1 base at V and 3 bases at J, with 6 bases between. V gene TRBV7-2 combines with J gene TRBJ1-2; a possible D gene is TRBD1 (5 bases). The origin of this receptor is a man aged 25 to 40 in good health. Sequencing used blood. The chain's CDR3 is CASSLGRDYGYTF. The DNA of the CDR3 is TGTGCCAGCAGCTTAGGCAGGGACTATGGCTACACCTTC.